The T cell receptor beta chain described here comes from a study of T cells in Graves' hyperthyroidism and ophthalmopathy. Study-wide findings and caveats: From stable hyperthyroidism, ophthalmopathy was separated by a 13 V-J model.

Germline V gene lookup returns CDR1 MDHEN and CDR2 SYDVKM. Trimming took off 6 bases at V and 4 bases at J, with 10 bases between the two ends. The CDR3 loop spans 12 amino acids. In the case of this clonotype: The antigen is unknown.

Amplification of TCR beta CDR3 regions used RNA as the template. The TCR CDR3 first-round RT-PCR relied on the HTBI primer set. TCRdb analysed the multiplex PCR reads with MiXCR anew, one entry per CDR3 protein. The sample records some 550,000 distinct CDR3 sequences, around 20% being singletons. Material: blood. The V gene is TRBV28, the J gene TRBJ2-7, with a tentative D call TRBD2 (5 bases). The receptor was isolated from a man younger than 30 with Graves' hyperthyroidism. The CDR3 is CASRPAAYEQYF. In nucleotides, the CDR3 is TGTGCCAGCAGGCCAGCGGCTTACGAGCAGTACTTC.